This T cell receptor (beta chain) derives from a study of OX40 agonist ivuxolimab in advanced cancers. On the study more broadly: Patients were treated with intravenous ivuxolimab, dosed at 0.01 to 10 mg/kg and infused every 2 weeks. Prior anti-PD-1, anti-PD-L1 or anti-CTLA-4 therapy was allowed; over 30% had some. General study results and limits: In CD8+ T cells, expanded clones were on average more numerous than in CD4+.

Blood draws occurred at baseline, cycle 4 day 1, and cycle 7 day 1. Repertoires were generated with immunoSEQ multiplex PCR, while TCRdb's copy carries only in-frame clones and drops some. The table includes about 73,000 clones, 86% detected once. There are 15 residues in the CDR3. Germline lookup yields CDR1 KGHSH and CDR2 LQKENI. The V and J ends lost 3 bases and 3 bases, in that order; junction bases with no gene match: 5. Points on this clone: Its antigen remains unidentified.

This chain connects TRBV18 to TRBJ1-5, with 7 positions matching TRBD1. This specimen consisted of CD4+ or CD8+ T cells sorted from blood, obtained in a trial of the OX40 agonist ivuxolimab. The source of this sequence is an adult with an advanced solid tumor such as melanoma, head and neck, liver or kidney cancer. The DNA for the CDR3 is TGTGCCAGCTCACCCGGGACAGCTCTCAATCAGCCCCAGCATTTT. Its translation is CASSPGTALNQPQHF.